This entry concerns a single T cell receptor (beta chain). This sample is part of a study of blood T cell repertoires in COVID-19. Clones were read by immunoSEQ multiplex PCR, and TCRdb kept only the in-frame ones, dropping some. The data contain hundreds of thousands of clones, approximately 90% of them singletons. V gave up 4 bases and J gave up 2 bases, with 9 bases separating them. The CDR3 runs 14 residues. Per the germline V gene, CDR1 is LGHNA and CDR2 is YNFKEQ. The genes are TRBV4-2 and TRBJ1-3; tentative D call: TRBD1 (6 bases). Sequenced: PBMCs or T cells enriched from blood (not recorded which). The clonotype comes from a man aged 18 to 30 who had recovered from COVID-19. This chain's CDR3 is CASSLQGAGNTIYF. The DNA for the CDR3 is TGTGCCAGCAGCCTACAGGGTGCTGGAAACACCATATATTTT.